The rows below give T cell receptor beta chains drawn from one sample of a study of molecular identifiers for immune sequencing clone quantification. TCRdb used MiXCR to reprocess the PCR reads, holding one entry per CDR3 protein. The profile covers 7,500 to 9,500 distinct CDR3 sequences, with roughly an eighth appearing a single time and approximately 1.6% taken by the ten largest. Input material: naive CD8+ T cells from blood, with Jurkat cell RNA spiked in. These receptors all come from a human donor in good health. Some libraries in this study had Jurkat cell RNA spiked in. The conserved cysteine and the conserved F or W are not part of the CDR3 here. Fields, in order: J gene, D gene, V gene, CDR3 protein. A D gene is named only where the DNA matches it firmly.

>TRBJ2-3|NA|TRBV20-1
SARADTQY
>TRBJ2-2|TRBD2|TRBV20-1
SASGRSLTGELF
>TRBJ2-5|NA|TRBV6-2/TRBV6-3
ASSELAGRETQY
>TRBJ2-2|NA|TRBV4-1
ASSDTTGSGELF
>TRBJ2-7|TRBD1|TRBV4-1
ASSLPDRAYEQY
>TRBJ2-5|NA|TRBV7-2
ASSLREHQFGETQY
>TRBJ1-1|NA|TRBV9
ASSLGEITEAF
>TRBJ2-7|TRBD1|TRBV12-3/TRBV12-4
ASSWTGSSYEQY
>TRBJ2-1|NA|TRBV12-5
ASARGGAHNEQF
>TRBJ2-7|NA|TRBV6-5
ASSYSESLDGDEQY
>TRBJ2-7|NA|TRBV5-1
ASSLAVGSYEQY
>TRBJ2-5|TRBD2|TRBV4-1
ASSQEVAGGPETQY
>TRBJ1-2|TRBD1|TRBV3-1
ASSPRKGTGGFYGYT
>TRBJ2-7|NA|TRBV12-2
ASSFSEYEQY
>TRBJ2-3|NA|TRBV12-3/TRBV12-4
ASSFGGLGTQY
>TRBJ2-1|TRBD1|TRBV27
ASSPLRDSGLGQF
>TRBJ2-3|TRBD2|TRBV6-5
ASSYIGGGYTQY
>TRBJ2-7|NA|TRBV20-1
SARAPGQANGEQY
>TRBJ2-3|NA|TRBV12-5
ASGLAYKETDTQY
>TRBJ2-4|TRBD2|TRBV9
ASSGTLVAGGPAKNIQY
>TRBJ2-3|TRBD2|TRBV20-1
SATSGGRTDTQY
>TRBJ2-7|NA|TRBV6-4
ASSVEPGNEQY
>TRBJ2-3|TRBD1|TRBV4-3
ASSPGQGTDTQY
>TRBJ2-1|TRBD2|TRBV3-1
ASSQDRTSGGSNEQF
>TRBJ1-1|NA|TRBV27
ASSLSGGASTEAF
>TRBJ2-2|NA|TRBV7-9
ASSSWVNTGELF
>TRBJ2-1|NA|TRBV19
ASSIGGQEQF
>TRBJ1-1|NA|TRBV13
ASSSHLGGDTEAF
>TRBJ1-4|NA|TRBV7-8
ASSLVAATNEKLV
>TRBJ2-3|NA|TRBV5-1
ASSLRASRVADTQY
>TRBJ2-7|TRBD1|TRBV5-5
ASSFSPGQSSYEQY
>TRBJ2-3|TRBD1|TRBV29-1
SVEAIDRGPRVTDTQY
>TRBJ2-1|NA|TRBV7-9
ASSIDPSDEQF
>TRBJ1-4|NA|TRBV29-1
SGGSGGGWT
>TRBJ2-3|TRBD2|TRBV5-1
ASSPGLAGAQRTDTQY
>TRBJ1-1|NA|TRBV9
ASSADPGGAQNMNTEAF
>TRBJ1-2|NA|TRBV7-9
ASSSGTRRSGYT
>TRBJ2-3|NA|TRBV11-2
ASSLVVGAGYDTQY
>TRBJ2-5|NA|TRBV4-2
ASSQGREWAQY
>TRBJ1-5|NA|TRBV6-1
ASGLNGGLRNQPQH
>TRBJ2-3|TRBD2|TRBV7-6
ASTAGGLDTQY
>TRBJ2-7|NA|TRBV20-1
SARSGVEQY
>TRBJ2-1|TRBD2|TRBV27
ASSPWREVDNEQF
>TRBJ2-1|TRBD1|TRBV27
ASSTGTGLYNEQF
>TRBJ1-1|NA|TRBV11-2
ASSPRASLPNTEAF
>TRBJ2-3|NA|TRBV19
ARSIDSAGSLTDTQY
>TRBJ2-3|NA|TRBV12-3/TRBV12-4
ASSLAGHPPTDTQY
>TRBJ2-7|TRBD2|TRBV6-6
ASSHLPSGNYEQY
>TRBJ2-5|NA|TRBV4-1
ASSQPRDLQETQY
>TRBJ2-1|NA|TRBV20-1
SAAGLEISYNEQF
>TRBJ1-3|NA|TRBV10-3
AISDLGQTGNTIY
>TRBJ1-3|TRBD1|TRBV7-8
ASSLQGAPGNTPY
>TRBJ1-1|TRBD1|TRBV25-1
ASSVTGAEAF
>TRBJ2-5|NA|TRBV4-3
ASSQDQGESQY
>TRBJ2-3|NA|TRBV6-2/TRBV6-3
ASSPNTDTQY